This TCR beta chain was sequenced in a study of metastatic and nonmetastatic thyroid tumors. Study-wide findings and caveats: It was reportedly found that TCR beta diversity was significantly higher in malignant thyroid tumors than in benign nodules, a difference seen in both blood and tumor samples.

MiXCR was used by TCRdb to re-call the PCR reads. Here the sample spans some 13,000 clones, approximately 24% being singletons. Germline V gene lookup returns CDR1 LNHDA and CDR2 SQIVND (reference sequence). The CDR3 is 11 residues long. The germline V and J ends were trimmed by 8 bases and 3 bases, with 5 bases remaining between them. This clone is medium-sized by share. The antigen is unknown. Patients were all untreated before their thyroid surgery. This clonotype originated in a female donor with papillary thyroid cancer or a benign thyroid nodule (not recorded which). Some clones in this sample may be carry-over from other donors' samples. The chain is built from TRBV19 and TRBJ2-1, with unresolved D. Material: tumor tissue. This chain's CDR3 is CASRRYNEQFF. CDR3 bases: TGTGCCAGTCGTCGCTACAATGAGCAGTTCTTC.